The 18 T cell receptor beta chains below all came from one sample that was sequenced in a study of identical twins. TCRdb re-called the 5' RACE reads with MiXCR, one entry per CDR3 protein. The sample includes 500,000 to 600,000 distinct CDR3 sequences, less than 25% of them seen just once. These data also featured in a second study, about T cells expressing NK-cell markers.

Sequenced input: CD4+ T cells sorted from blood. The receptors were sampled from a woman younger than 30 in good health.

At least ten counts were recorded for this clonotype. J is TRBJ2-1 and V is TRBV12-3 or TRBV12-4; 11 bases line up with TRBD2. The CDR3 sequence is 14 residues long. Germline trimming cut 5 bases from V and 8 bases from J; bases unmatched to any gene: 5. In DNA form, the CDR3 reads TGTGCCAGCAGTCTTAGCGGGGGGGTCGATGAGCAGTTCTTC. Its translation: CASSLSGGVDEQFF.

Only a few counts were recorded for this clonotype. V gene TRBV20-1 combines with J gene TRBJ2-4; weak D call: TRBD2 (7 bases). The CDR3 covers 13 residues. V dropped 4 bases and J dropped 1 base, with 8 bases sitting between them. CDR1 and CDR2 (germline): DFQATT, SNEGSKA (reference sequence). Here the CDR3 reads CSAKGGAKNIQYF. For the CDR3, the DNA is TGCAGTGCTAAGGGGGGGGCCAAAAACATTCAGTACTTC.

This chain connects TRBV11-3 to TRBJ2-1, with 9 bases aligning to TRBD1. Germline V gene data show CDR1 as SGHNT and CDR2 as YENEEA. The CDR3 is 15 residues long. V trimming: 4 bases; J trimming: 9 bases; junction bases outside the gene matches: 10. CDR3 in DNA: TGTGCCAGCAGCTCCGGGACAGGGCTACGCGTTGAGCAGTTCTTC. This translates into CASSSGTGLRVEQFF. Full variable domain (remainder filled in from reference TRBV11-3 and TRBJ2-1): EAGVVQSPRYKIIEKKQPVAFWCNPISGHNTLYWYLQNLGQGPELLIRYENEEAVDDSQLPKDRFSAERLKGVDSTLKIQPAELGDSAVYLCASSSGTGLRVEQFFGPGTRLTVL.

The chain uses TRBV12-3 or TRBV12-4 and TRBJ2-1, with TRBD2 matching over 7 bases. V lost 2 bases, J lost 12 bases, and 13 bases stayed unmatched. CDR3 length: 15 amino acids. The CDR3 loop is CASSLQGVLAAGQFF. DNA for the CDR3: TGTGCCAGCAGTTTACAGGGCGTCCTAGCGGCGGGGCAGTTCTTC.

V usage is TRBV4-3 and J usage is TRBJ2-2; 8 bases map to TRBD1. The V gene end was trimmed by 0 bases and the J gene end by 6 bases; junction bases not matched to a gene: 12. The germline V gene has CDR1 LGHNA and CDR2 YSLEER. There are 18 residues in the CDR3. The CDR3 here is CASSQEIPWQGAPGELFF. CDR3 coding DNA: TGCGCCAGCAGCCAAGAAATTCCATGGCAGGGGGCACCCGGGGAGCTGTTTTTT.

The rearrangement joins TRBV20-1 to TRBJ2-5; 8 bases map to TRBD2. CDR1 and CDR2 (germline): DFQATT, SNEGSKA (reference sequence). V shed 5 bases and J 4 bases; nucleotides not matched to a gene: 6. The CDR3 spans 13 residues. The CDR3 DNA follows: TGCAGTGCTGGACTAGCCGACAGAGAGACCCAGTACTTC. This encodes CSAGLADRETQYF.

This chain links TRBV12-3 or TRBV12-4 with TRBJ1-2; TRBD1 matches 7 bases. V lost 6 bases and J lost 5; bases outside the gene matches: 12. This CDR3 spans 15 amino acids. In DNA, the CDR3 is TGTGCCAGCAGCCGATCCCGTCCAGGGGGGTATGGCTACACCTTC. The encoded protein is CASSRSRPGGYGYTF.

This chain joins TRBV9 and TRBJ1-6; D remains ambiguous. The CDR3 has 14 residues. Trimming removed 5 bases at V and 8 bases at J, with 14 bases between. The germline CDR1 and CDR2 sequences are SGDLS and YYNGEE. In nucleotides, the CDR3 is TGTGCCAGCAGTGCCCGGGGATTTGATTCACCCCTCCACTTT. Translation: CASSARGFDSPLHF.

The chain is built from TRBV6-5 and TRBJ1-5, with a tentative D call TRBD1 (5 bases). CDR1 and CDR2 from the germline V gene are MNHEY and SVGAGI. Trimming left V 0 bases short and J 5 bases short, with 11 bases between. The CDR3 length is 15 residues. The CDR3 nucleotides are TGTGCCAGCAGTTACTCACCTAGGGACGATCAGCCCCAGCATTTT. This gives the protein CASSYSPRDDQPQHF.

CDR3 sequence: CASTPGGSTGELFF. CDR3 nucleotide sequence: TGTGCCAGCACCCCCGGGGGCAGCACCGGGGAGCTGTTTTTT. J is TRBJ2-2 and V is TRBV6-1; D assignment may be TRBD1 or TRBD2 (6 bases each). CDR3 size: 14 residues. V was trimmed by 7 bases and J by 4 bases, leaving 13 bases between them. CDR1 and CDR2 from the germline V gene are MNHNS and SASEGT.

This clonotype was detected many times. The V call is TRBV20-1, the J call TRBJ2-1, with 12 bases aligning to TRBD2. Germline CDR1 reads DFQATT; CDR2 reads SNEGSKA (reference sequence). The CDR3 contains 14 residues. Trimming took 6 bases from V and 8 from J; bases not matched to a gene: 8. Here the CDR3 reads CSAELAGGVDEQFF. The CDR3, as DNA: TGCAGTGCGGAACTAGCGGGGGGAGTAGATGAGCAGTTCTTC.

V usage is TRBV10-3 and J usage is TRBJ2-1, with a weak D call TRBD2 (5 bases). The CDR3 consists of 16 residues. The germline V gene encodes CDR1 ENHRY and CDR2 SYGVKD. The V gene lost 4 bases and the J gene lost 5 bases, with 18 bases spanning the gap. CDR3 sequence (DNA): TGTGCCATCAGTGGGTCGCTCGGAGCGGAAAACAATGAGCAGTTCTTC. It is translated as CAISGSLGAENNEQFF.

There are many counts of this clonotype. This sequence joins TRBV20-1 and TRBJ2-3; D unclear. Germline lookup yields CDR1 DFQATT and CDR2 SNEGSKA (reference sequence). Trimming cost V 3 bases and J 2 bases, with 9 bases left between them. This CDR3 has 13 amino acids. The CDR3 reads CSARHGSTDTQYF. The CDR3, as DNA: TGCAGTGCTAGGCACGGGTCCACAGATACGCAGTATTTT.

The genes are TRBV11-2 and TRBJ2-7; D is possibly TRBD2 (6 bases). This CDR3 has 12 amino acids. Trimming stripped 5 bases from V and 9 bases from J, with 14 bases between. Germline lookup yields CDR1 SGHAT and CDR2 FQNNGV. CDR3 region: CASSETRRGQYF. CDR3 bases: TGTGCCAGCAGCGAGACTAGAAGGGGGCAGTACTTC.

The J gene is TRBJ1-1, the V gene TRBV10-3; D gene unclear. Germline V gene data show CDR1 as ENHRY and CDR2 as SYGVKD. Trimming removed 3 bases at V and 4 bases at J, with 6 bases between. The CDR3 has 12 amino acids. Here the CDR3 reads CAISDTATEAFF. CDR3 in DNA: TGTGCCATCAGTGACACAGCCACTGAAGCTTTCTTT.

This clonotype was observed a few times. The genes are TRBV29-1 and TRBJ2-7; tentative D call: TRBD1 (5 bases). The CDR3 spans 12 residues. Trimming took 7 bases from V and 3 from J, leaving 13 bases between them. Germline CDR1 SQVTM, CDR2 ANQGSEA. The CDR3 nucleotides are TGCAGCGCCAGGGTGGCAGACTACGAGCAGTACTTC. Protein product: CSARVADYEQYF.

The chain recombines TRBV6-1 with TRBJ2-7; no clear D gene. In germline, CDR1 is MNHNS, CDR2 SASEGT. The CDR3 has 13 residues. Deletions cut 5 bases from V and 4 bases from J, with 12 bases between. This chain's CDR3 is CASSKTWGYEQYF. Here the CDR3 DNA reads TGTGCCAGCAGTAAGACGTGGGGTTACGAGCAGTACTTC.

This clonotype was seen repeatedly, ten times or more. V gene TRBV4-3 combines with J gene TRBJ2-7, with D possibly matching TRBD1 (5 bases). The CDR3 has 13 residues. Germline V gene lookup returns CDR1 LGHNA and CDR2 YSLEER. Trimming took off 5 bases at V and 3 bases at J, with 11 bases between the two ends. The chain's CDR3 is CASSYDSDYEQYF. The CDR3 DNA reads TGCGCCAGCAGCTACGACAGTGACTACGAGCAGTACTTC.